Presented here are 9 T cell receptor beta chains from one specimen sequenced in a study of naive and memory T cell subsets. Four PCR rounds used nested alpha and beta constant region primers plus the SP2 primer. TCRdb ran MiXCR on the 5' RACE reads and lists one entry per CDR3 protein. The sample includes 48,000 or so distinct CDR3 sequences, over 3.5% seen only once; the top ten take around 0.8%. An oligonucleotide containing a UMI was ligated to the 3' end of TCR cDNA. The receptors come from a female donor in good health.

Many counts were recorded for this clonotype. The J gene is TRBJ1-2, the V gene TRBV5-1; 7 bases line up with TRBD1. The V gene's germline CDR1 is SGHRS and CDR2 YFSETQ. With V trimmed by 4 bases and J by 8 bases, 8 bases remained unmatched. The CDR3 spans 13 residues. The CDR3 spells CASSVDRARGYTF. The CDR3 DNA reads TGCGCCAGCAGCGTAGACAGGGCAAGGGGCTACACCTTC.

This clonotype was counted many times. The J gene is TRBJ2-1, the V gene TRBV5-4; D is ambiguous. V gave up 0 bases and J gave up 1 base, with 2 bases separating them. The germline gives CDR1 SGHNT, CDR2 YYREEE (reference sequence). CDR3 size: 13 residues. For the CDR3, the DNA is TGTGCCAGCAGCTTGGCTTCCTACAATGAGCAGTTCTTC. Its translation: CASSLASYNEQFF.

This clonotype was counted many times. The chain links TRBV11-2 to TRBJ1-1; no definite D call. CDR1 is SGHAT and CDR2 is FQNNGV in the germline V gene. Trimming shortened V by 7 bases and J by 1 base, and 10 bases separated the two germline ends. This CDR3 region has 13 residues. CDR3 protein: CASKVGRNTEAFF. In DNA form, the CDR3 reads TGTGCCAGCAAAGTTGGGCGGAACACTGAAGCTTTCTTT.

This clonotype was seen ten or more times. The genes are TRBV15 and TRBJ1-5; D may be TRBD1 (5 bases). Per the germline V gene, CDR1 is LNHNV and CDR2 is YYDKDF (reference sequence). This CDR3 is 15 amino acids long. Trimming cost V 0 bases and J 6 bases, with 12 bases left between them. CDR3 DNA sequence: TGTGCCACCAGCAGAGATACGATAGGGGCTCAGCCCCAGCATTTT. The encoded protein is CATSRDTIGAQPQHF.

This clonotype showed up many times. V gene TRBV9 combines with J gene TRBJ2-5; 10 bases line up with TRBD2. V was clipped by 1 base and J by 4 bases; unmatched bases: 1. This CDR3 has 14 residues. Germline CDR1 reads SGDLS; CDR2 reads YYNGEE. This CDR3 reads CASSVLAGAETQYF. CDR3 bases: TGTGCCAGCAGCGTACTAGCGGGGGCAGAGACCCAGTACTTC.

This clonotype showed up many times. V and J are TRBV5-4 and TRBJ2-1; D ambiguous. The germline V gene has CDR1 SGHNT and CDR2 YYREEE (reference sequence). The CDR3 spans 15 residues. V lost 4 bases and J 4 bases, leaving 15 bases between the germline ends. CDR3 sequence (DNA): TGTGCCAGCAGCCTTCAGAGCAGGAAATACAATGAGCAGTTCTTC. This gives the protein CASSLQSRKYNEQFF.

This clonotype was seen ten or more times. The gene calls are TRBV29-1 and TRBJ1-2; D perhaps matches TRBD1 (5 bases). In germline, CDR1 is SQVTM, CDR2 ANQGSEA. This CDR3 region has 12 residues. The CDR3 sequence: CTTYGGAYGYTF. Written as DNA, the CDR3 is TGCACCACGTACGGAGGGGCCTATGGCTACACCTTC.

This clonotype came up many times. The chain has TRBV3-1 and TRBJ2-1; D may match TRBD1 or TRBD2 (5 bases each). The CDR3 has 19 residues. V lost 4 bases and J lost 3, with 25 bases in between. Germline values: CDR1 LGHDT, CDR2 YNNKEL (reference sequence). The CDR3 sequence: CASSPSQGASRHSYNEQFF. In nucleotides, the CDR3 is TGTGCCAGCAGCCCAAGTCAAGGGGCTAGCCGACATAGCTACAATGAGCAGTTCTTC.

This clonotype appeared many times. The J gene is TRBJ1-2, the V gene TRBV29-1; D possibly corresponds to TRBD1 (6 bases). Per the germline V gene, CDR1 is SQVTM and CDR2 is ANQGSEA. This CDR3 has 13 residues. V lost 5 bases and J 8 bases, leaving 18 bases between the germline ends. The CDR3 loop is CSVLGAPPGGYTF. CDR3 DNA: TGCAGCGTTTTGGGGGCGCCCCCGGGGGGCTACACCTTC. Variable domain in full (rest from reference TRBV29-1 and TRBJ1-2): SAVISQKPSRDICQRGTSLTIQCQVDSQVTMMFWYRQQPGQSLTLIATANQGSEATYESGFVIDKFPISRPNLTFSTLTVSNMSPEDSSIYLCSVLGAPPGGYTFGSGTRLTVV.